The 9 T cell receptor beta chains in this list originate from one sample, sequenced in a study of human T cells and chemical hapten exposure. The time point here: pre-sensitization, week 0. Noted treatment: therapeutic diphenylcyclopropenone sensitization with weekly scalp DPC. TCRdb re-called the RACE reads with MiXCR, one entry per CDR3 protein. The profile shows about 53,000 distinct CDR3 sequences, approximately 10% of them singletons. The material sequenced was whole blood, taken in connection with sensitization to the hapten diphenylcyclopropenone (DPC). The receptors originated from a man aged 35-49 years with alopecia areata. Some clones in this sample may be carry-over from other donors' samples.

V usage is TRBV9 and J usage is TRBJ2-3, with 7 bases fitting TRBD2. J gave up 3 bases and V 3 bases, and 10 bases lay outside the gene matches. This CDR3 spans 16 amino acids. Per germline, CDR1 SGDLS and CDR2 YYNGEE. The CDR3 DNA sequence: TGTGCCAGCAGCGCCTCTCTAGCGGTGAGGACAGATACGCAGTATTTT. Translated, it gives CASSASLAVRTDTQYF.

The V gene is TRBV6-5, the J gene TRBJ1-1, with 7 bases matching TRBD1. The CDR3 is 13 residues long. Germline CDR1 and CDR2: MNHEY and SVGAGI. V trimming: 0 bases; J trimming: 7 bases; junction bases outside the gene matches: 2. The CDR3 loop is CASSYSTGLEAFF. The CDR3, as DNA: TGTGCCAGCAGTTACTCGACAGGGCTTGAAGCTTTCTTT.

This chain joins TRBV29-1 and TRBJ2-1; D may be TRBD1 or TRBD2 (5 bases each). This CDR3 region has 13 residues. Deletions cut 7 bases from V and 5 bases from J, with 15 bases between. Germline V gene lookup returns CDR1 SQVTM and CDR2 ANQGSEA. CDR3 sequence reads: CSGGSYVDNEQFF. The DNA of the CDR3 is TGCAGCGGGGGGAGTTACGTCGACAATGAGCAGTTCTTC.

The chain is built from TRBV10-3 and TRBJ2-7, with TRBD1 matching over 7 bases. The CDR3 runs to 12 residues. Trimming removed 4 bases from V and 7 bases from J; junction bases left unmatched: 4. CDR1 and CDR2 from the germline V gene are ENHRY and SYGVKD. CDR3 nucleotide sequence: TGTGCCATCAGTGTGACAGGGCAAGAGCAGTACTTC. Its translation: CAISVTGQEQYF.

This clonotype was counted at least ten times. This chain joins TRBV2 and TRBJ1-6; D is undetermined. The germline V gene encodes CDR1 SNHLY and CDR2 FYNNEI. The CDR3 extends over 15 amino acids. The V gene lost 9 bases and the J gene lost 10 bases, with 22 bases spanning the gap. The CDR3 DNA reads TGTGCCAGAAGAAGAGGAGACTCGAGCAAATCACCCCTCCACTTT. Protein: CARRRGDSSKSPLHF.

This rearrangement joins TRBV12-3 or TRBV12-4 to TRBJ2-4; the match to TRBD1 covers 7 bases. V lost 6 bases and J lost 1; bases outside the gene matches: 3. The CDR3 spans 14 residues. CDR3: CASRVTGAKNIQYF. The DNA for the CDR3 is TGTGCCAGCAGGGTGACAGGGGCCAAAAACATTCAGTACTTC.

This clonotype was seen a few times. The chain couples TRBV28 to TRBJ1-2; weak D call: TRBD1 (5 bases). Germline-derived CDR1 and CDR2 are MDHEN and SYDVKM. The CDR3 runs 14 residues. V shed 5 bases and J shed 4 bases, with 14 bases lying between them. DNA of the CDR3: TGTGCCAGCAGTCCGAGAGTCAGGGTCTATGGCTACACCTTC. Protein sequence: CASSPRVRVYGYTF.

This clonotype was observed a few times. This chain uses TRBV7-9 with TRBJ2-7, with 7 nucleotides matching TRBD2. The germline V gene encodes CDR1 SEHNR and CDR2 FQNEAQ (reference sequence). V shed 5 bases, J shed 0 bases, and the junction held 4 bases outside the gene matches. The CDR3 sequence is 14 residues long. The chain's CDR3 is CASSNRDYSYEQYF. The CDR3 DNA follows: TGTGCCAGCAGCAACCGGGACTACTCCTACGAGCAGTACTTC. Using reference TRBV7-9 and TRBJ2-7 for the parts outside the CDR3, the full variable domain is DTGVSQNPRHKITKRGQNVTFRCDPISEHNRLYWYRQTLGQGPEFLTYFQNEAQLEKSRLLSDRFSAERPKGSFSTLEIQRTEQGDSAMYLCASSNRDYSYEQYFGPGTRLTVT.

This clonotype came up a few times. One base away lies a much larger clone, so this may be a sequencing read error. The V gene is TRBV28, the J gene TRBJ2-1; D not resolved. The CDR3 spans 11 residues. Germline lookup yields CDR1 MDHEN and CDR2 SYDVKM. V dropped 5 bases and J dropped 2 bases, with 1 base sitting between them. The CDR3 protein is CASSTYNEQFF. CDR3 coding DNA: TGTGCCAGCAGTACCTACAATGAGCAGTTCTTC.